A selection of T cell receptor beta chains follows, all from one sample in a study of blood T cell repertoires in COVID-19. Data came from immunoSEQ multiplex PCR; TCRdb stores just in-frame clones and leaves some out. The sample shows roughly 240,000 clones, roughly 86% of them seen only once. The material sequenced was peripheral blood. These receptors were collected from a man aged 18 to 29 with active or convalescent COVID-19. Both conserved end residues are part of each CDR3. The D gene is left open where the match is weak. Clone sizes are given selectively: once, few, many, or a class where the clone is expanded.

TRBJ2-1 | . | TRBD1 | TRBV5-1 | CASSLGDRGNEQFF | TGCGCCAGCAGCTTGGGGGACAGGGGGAATGAGCAGTTCTTC
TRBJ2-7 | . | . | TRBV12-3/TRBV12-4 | CASSWGETYEQYF | TGTGCCAGCAGTTGGGGGGAGACCTACGAGCAGTACTTC
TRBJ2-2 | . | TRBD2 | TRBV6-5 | CASSYSLGTSPRELFF | TGTGCCAGCAGTTACTCTTTAGGGACTAGCCCCCGGGAGCTGTTTTTT
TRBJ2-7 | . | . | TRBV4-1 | CASSQDLQTEQYF | TGCGCCAGCAGCCAAGATCTACAGACCGAGCAGTACTTC
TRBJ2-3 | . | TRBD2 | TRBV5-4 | CASSLGSGRVGDTQYF | TGTGCCAGCAGCTTGGGTAGCGGGAGAGTGGGAGATACGCAGTATTTT
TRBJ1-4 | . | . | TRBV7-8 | CASSLPGLSNEKLFF | TGTGCCAGCAGCTTACCGGGACTGAGCAATGAAAAACTGTTTTTT
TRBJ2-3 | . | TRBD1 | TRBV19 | CASSTGQGSTSDTQYF | TGTGCCAGTAGTACGGGACAGGGTTCGACTTCTGATACGCAGTATTTT
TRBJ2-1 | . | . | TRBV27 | CASSLLGGASYNEQFF | TGTGCCAGCAGTTTATTGGGGGGGGCATCCTACAATGAGCAGTTCTTC
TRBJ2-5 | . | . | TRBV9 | CASSVGGDPETQYF | TGTGCCAGCAGCGTAGGGGGAGATCCAGAGACCCAGTACTTC
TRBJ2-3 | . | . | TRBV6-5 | CASSFPIKGGDTQYF | TGTGCCAGCAGTTTCCCAATCAAGGGAGGAGATACGCAGTATTTT
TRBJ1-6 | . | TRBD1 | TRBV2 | CASKVDRASTPLHF | TGTGCCAGCAAGGTCGACAGGGCTTCGACACCCCTCCACTTT
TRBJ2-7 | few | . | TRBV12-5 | CASGLVTGTYIYEQYF | TGTGCTAGTGGTTTGGTTACGGGGACATACATCTACGAGCAGTACTTC
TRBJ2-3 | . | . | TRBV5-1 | CASSVGQGAGQNKYF | .
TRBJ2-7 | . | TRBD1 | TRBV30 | CAFRGLATYEQYF | TGTGCCTTCAGGGGGCTAGCGACCTACGAGCAGTACTTC
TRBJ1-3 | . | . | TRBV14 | CASGGGGVGNTIYF | TGTGCCAGCGGCGGGGGAGGGGTCGGAAACACCATATATTTT
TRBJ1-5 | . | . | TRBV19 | CASSGQHSNQPQHF | TGTGCCAGTAGCGGACAGCATAGCAATCAGCCCCAGCATTTT
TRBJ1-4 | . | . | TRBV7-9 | CASSPQGKVEKLFF | TGTGCCAGCAGTCCCCAGGGGAAAGTTGAAAAACTGTTTTTT
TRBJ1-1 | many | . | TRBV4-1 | CASSLGQSMNTEAFF | TGCGCCAGCAGCCTTGGACAGTCGATGAACACTGAAGCTTTCTTT
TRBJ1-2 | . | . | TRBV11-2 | CASSQTRTGFNGYTF | TGTGCCAGCAGCCAGACACGAACAGGGTTTAATGGCTACACCTTC
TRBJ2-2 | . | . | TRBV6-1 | CASSEAGDTGELFF | TGTGCCAGCAGTGAAGCGGGAGACACCGGGGAGCTGTTTTTT
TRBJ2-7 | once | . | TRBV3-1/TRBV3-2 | CASSHSLGEQYF | TGTGCCAGCAGCCACAGTCTAGGCGAGCAGTACTTC
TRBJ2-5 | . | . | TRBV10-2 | CASSENGAEGETQYF | TGCGCCAGCAGTGAGAACGGGGCGGAGGGGGAGACCCAGTACTTC
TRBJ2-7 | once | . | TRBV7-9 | CASSLRSYEQYF | TGTGCCAGCAGCTTACGGAGCTACGAGCAGTACTTC
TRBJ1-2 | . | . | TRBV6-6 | CASSYSGRPLGYTF | TGTGCCAGCAGTTACTCGGGCCGACCCCTTGGCTACACCTTC
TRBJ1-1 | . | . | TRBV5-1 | CASSRNREQSTEAFF | TGCGCCAGCAGCCGGAACAGGGAGCAGAGCACTGAAGCTTTCTTT
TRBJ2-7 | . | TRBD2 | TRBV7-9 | CASSGGVIYYEQYF | TGTGCCAGCTCGGGGGGAGTAATATACTACGAGCAGTACTTC
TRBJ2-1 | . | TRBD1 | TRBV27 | CAISRDRDYNEQFF | TGTGCCATCAGCCGGGACAGGGACTACAATGAGCAGTTCTTC
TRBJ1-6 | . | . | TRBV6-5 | CASRGTNSPLHF | TGTGCCAGCAGAGGGACAAATTCACCCCTCCACTTT
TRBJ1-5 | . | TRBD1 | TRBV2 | CASRAGTGALGAQHF | TGTGCCAGCAGGGCCGGGACAGGGGCTTTGGGGGCCCAGCATTTT
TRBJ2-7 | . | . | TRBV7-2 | CASSLTATAYEQYF | TGTGCCAGCAGCTTAACAGCGACAGCCTACGAGCAGTACTTC
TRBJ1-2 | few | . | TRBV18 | CASSPSSEGYGYTF | TGTGCCAGCTCACCCTCCTCGGAGGGCTATGGCTACACCTTC
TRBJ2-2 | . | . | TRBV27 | CASSYTDTGELFF | TGTGCCAGCAGTTATACAGACACCGGGGAGCTGTTTTTT
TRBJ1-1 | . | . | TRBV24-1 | CATSDLHWGRPVNTEAFF | TGTGCCACCAGTGATTTGCACTGGGGGCGGCCTGTGAACACTGAAGCTTTCTTT
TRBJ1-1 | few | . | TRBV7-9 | CASSKGRQGKNTEAFF | TGTGCCAGCAGCAAAGGGCGGCAGGGTAAGAACACTGAAGCTTTCTTT
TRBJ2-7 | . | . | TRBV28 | CASSPTPYEQYF | TGTGCCAGCAGTCCCACACCCTACGAGCAGTACTTC
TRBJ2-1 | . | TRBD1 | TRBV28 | CASSRSRQGVGEQFF | TGTGCCAGCAGTCGCTCTAGGCAGGGGGTTGGTGAGCAGTTCTTC
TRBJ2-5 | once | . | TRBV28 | CASSLNVGLAETQYF | TGTGCCAGCAGTTTAAATGTGGGGCTCGCGGAGACCCAGTACTTC